A single sample is the source of the 8 T cell receptor beta chains below, sequenced in a study of blood T cells in healthy people across ages. Primed by a sample-barcoded 5' primer and a J-beta primer mix, a second PCR proceeded for roughly 7 to 12 cycles. TCRdb re-analysed the 5' RACE reads in MiXCR, keeping a single row per CDR3 protein. Among 1.6 million or so distinct CDR3 sequences, around 36% were seen once, and the ten largest hold around 10%. The sample taken for sequencing was blood. All receptors come from a woman between 25 and 40 years old in good health.

This clonotype was seen repeatedly, ten times or more. The chain combines TRBV12-3 or TRBV12-4 with TRBJ1-6; no reliable D call. Deletions cut 5 bases from V and 14 bases from J, with 13 bases between. This CDR3 contains 12 residues. The chain's CDR3 is CASSPPVAALHF. In DNA form, the CDR3 reads TGTGCCAGCAGTCCCCCAGTGGCGGCCCTCCACTTT.

This clonotype was recorded many times. The chain combines TRBV9 with TRBJ2-1, with a tentative D call TRBD1 (5 bases). The V end lost 1 base, the J end lost 0 bases, and 11 bases lay between the germline ends. This CDR3 comprises 16 residues. The germline CDR1 and CDR2 sequences are SGDLS and YYNGEE. CDR3 protein: CASSVYTGSSYNEQFF. Here the CDR3 DNA reads TGTGCCAGCAGCGTATATACAGGTAGCTCCTACAATGAGCAGTTCTTC. The full variable domain, with the rest looked up from reference TRBV9 and TRBJ2-1, is DSGVTQTPKHLITATGQRVTLRCSPRSGDLSVYWYQQSLDQGLQFLIQYYNGEERAKGNILERFSAQQFPDLHSELNLSSLELGDSALYFCASSVYTGSSYNEQFFGPGTRLTVL.

This clonotype showed up just a few times. The J gene is TRBJ2-2, the V gene TRBV5-1; 9 bases align to TRBD2. V was pared by 3 bases and J by 2 bases, with 11 bases of the junction left unmatched. Germline assignment: CDR1 SGHRS and CDR2 YFSETQ. The CDR3 sequence is 18 residues long. The CDR3 here is CASSWRTGGGANTGELFF. CDR3 DNA sequence: TGCGCCAGCAGCTGGCGGACCGGCGGGGGGGCCAACACCGGGGAGCTGTTTTTT.

This clonotype was seen more than once but under ten times. This chain joins TRBV7-9 and TRBJ2-3; TRBD2 aligns across 8 bases. Germline V CDR1 and CDR2: SEHNR, FQNEAQ (reference sequence). The CDR3 is 12 residues long. V was clipped by 2 bases and J by 9 bases; unmatched bases: 1. CDR3 protein: CASSLSGGTQYF. DNA of the CDR3: TGTGCCAGCAGCTTATCGGGGGGGACGCAGTATTTT.

The V and J genes are TRBV5-6 and TRBJ2-1; tentative D call: TRBD2 (6 bases). Trimming pared 4 bases from V and 13 bases from J, leaving 15 bases between. This CDR3 contains 12 residues. Germline V CDR1 and CDR2: SGHDT, YYEEEE. CDR3 protein: CASSRGTDLQFF. Here the CDR3 DNA reads TGTGCCAGCAGCCGCGGGACCGATCTTCAGTTCTTC.

The chain uses TRBV30 and TRBJ2-7; 12 nucleotides align to TRBD2. The trim removed 5 bases at V and 6 bases at J, leaving 5 bases unmatched. Looked up from germline, CDR1 is GTSNPN and CDR2 is SVGIG (reference sequence). The CDR3 consists of 13 residues. CDR3 loop: CAWASGREREQYF. The CDR3 DNA reads TGTGCCTGGGCTAGCGGGAGGGAGCGCGAGCAGTACTTC.

In regard to this clonotype: At one end, the junction sequence differs from germline, possibly due to a read error. The rearrangement joins TRBV20-1 to TRBJ2-1, with D tentatively TRBD2 (6 bases). Germline CDR1 and CDR2: DFQATT and SNEGSKA (reference sequence). This CDR3 is built from 14 residues. CDR3 loop: CSTSAGLGLNEQFF. The CDR3 DNA reads TGCAGTACTAGTGCGGGGCTGGGCTTGAATGAGCAGTTCTTC.

The chain carries TRBV9 and TRBJ2-7; no firm D call. With 0 bases removed from V and 3 bases from J, the gap between germline ends came to 10 bases. Per the germline V gene, CDR1 is SGDLS and CDR2 is YYNGEE. This CDR3 has 14 amino acids. CDR3 amino acids: CASSVAYDGYEQYF. CDR3 nucleotide sequence: TGTGCCAGCAGCGTAGCTTACGATGGCTACGAGCAGTACTTC.